This entry is about one TCR beta chain. Its antigen is unknown. PBMCs provided sorted CD4+ and CD8+ T cells. Extracted RNA was reverse transcribed into cDNA, the sequencing template. TCRdb keeps only in-frame clones here, not all; method: immunoSEQ multiplex PCR. The sample lists 150,000 to 200,000 clones, about 67% occurring once. V was shortened by 0 bases and J by 8 bases, with 13 bases between the two germline ends. CDR3 length: 15 residues. Germline V gene lookup returns CDR1 MGHRA and CDR2 YSYEKL. The record originates from a study of CD8+ T cells in alopecia areata. Whole-study findings and limits: Resident alphabeta T cells of normal skin are also sequenced in scalp samples. The study found higher clonality in lesional than normal scalp, especially in alopecia totalis/universalis.

This clonotype was sampled from a human donor with alopecia areata. The chain joins TRBV4-1 to TRBJ1-4; D gene ambiguous. This sample comprised CD8+ T cells sorted from blood, obtained at week 0. In nucleotides, the CDR3 is TGCGCCAGCAGCCAAGATTTGGTTGGAGGAGAAAAACTGTTTTTT. Translating it yields CASSQDLVGGEKLFF.